Presented here are 19 T cell receptor beta chains from one specimen sequenced in a study of cytomegalovirus exposure and HLA in healthy donors. The repertoire was sequenced with immunoSEQ multiplex PCR; TCRdb's copy has only in-frame clones and lacks some. Of about 120,000 clones listed, approximately 88% are singletons. The sequencing sample was made of PBMCs. The source of these receptors is a man aged 18 to 29 in good health and CMV-seronegative.

This rearrangement joins TRBV5-1 to TRBJ1-4; D is perhaps TRBD1 (6 bases). The V end lost 0 bases, the J end lost 5 bases, and 11 bases lay between the germline ends. CDR3 length equals 15 residues. Looked up from germline, CDR1 is SGHRS and CDR2 is YFSETQ. The DNA for the CDR3 is TGCGCCAGCAGCTTGGCTCGGGGGGCAAATGAAAAACTGTTTTTT. Translated, it gives CASSLARGANEKLFF.

This clone was counted between two and nine times. The rearrangement uses TRBV6-5 and TRBJ1-1; TRBD1 matches at 9 bases. Germline trimming cut 7 bases from V and 5 bases from J; bases unmatched to any gene: 8. Germline values: CDR1 MNHEY, CDR2 SVGAGI. The length of the CDR3 is 14 residues. CDR3 sequence: CASTQTGGRTEAFF. For the CDR3, the DNA is TGTGCCAGCACCCAGACAGGGGGAAGAACTGAAGCTTTCTTT.

This clone was recorded a few times. This sequence joins TRBV6-6 and TRBJ2-7; D not resolved. The V gene's germline CDR1 is MNHNY and CDR2 SVGAGI (reference sequence). V was trimmed by 6 bases and J by 4 bases, leaving 10 bases between them. This CDR3 contains 12 residues. Here the CDR3 reads CASSRDGYEQYF. CDR3 in DNA: TGTGCCAGCAGCCGTGACGGGTACGAGCAGTACTTC.

In its sample, this clone was seen a few times. The chain recombines TRBV19 with TRBJ1-1; 7 nucleotides line up with TRBD1. CDR1 is LNHDA and CDR2 is SQIVND in the germline V gene (reference sequence). The CDR3 is 14 residues long. Trimming cost V 4 bases and J 1 base; bases outside gene matches: 3. The CDR3, as DNA: TGTGCCAGTAGTAAACGGGACAGGAACACTGAAGCTTTCTTT. This gives the protein CASSKRDRNTEAFF.

The V and J genes are TRBV29-1 and TRBJ1-5; 7 bases fit TRBD1. Germline V gene sequence: CDR1 SQVTM, CDR2 ANQGSEA. The CDR3 contains 15 residues. V shed 0 bases and J 3 bases; nucleotides not matched to a gene: 5. CDR3 residues: CSVEEPTGLNQPQHF. Here the CDR3 DNA reads TGCAGCGTTGAAGAACCGACAGGGCTCAATCAGCCCCAGCATTTT.

This sequence joins TRBV28 and TRBJ2-7, with D hard to call. The CDR3 totals 13 residues. The V and J ends lost 5 bases and 1 base respectively, with 9 bases between them. Germline values: CDR1 MDHEN, CDR2 SYDVKM. The CDR3 DNA reads as TGTGCCAGCAGTCCCCCATCATCCTACGAGCAGTACTTC. Its protein is CASSPPSSYEQYF.

This clone showed up just once. The chain links TRBV9 to TRBJ1-2; TRBD1 might be the D (5 bases). The CDR3 covers 15 residues. Per the germline V gene, CDR1 is SGDLS and CDR2 is YYNGEE. Trimming stripped 0 bases from V and 4 bases from J, with 13 bases between. Here the CDR3 DNA reads TGTGCCAGCAGCGTAGGACAGACGGTCTCCTATGGCTACACCTTC. Protein: CASSVGQTVSYGYTF.

The count of this clone is one. This sequence joins TRBV5-1 and TRBJ2-2; D gene uncertain. There are 15 residues in the CDR3. CDR1 is SGHRS, CDR2 YFSETQ, per germline. Trimming stripped 4 bases from V and 5 bases from J, with 15 bases between. The CDR3 DNA follows: TGCGCCAGCAGCCCGCTTTCGTTGAGGACCGGGGAGCTGTTTTTT. As protein: CASSPLSLRTGELFF. Drawing the rest from reference TRBV5-1 and TRBJ2-2, the complete variable domain is KAGVTQTPRYLIKTRGQQVTLSCSPISGHRSVSWYQQTPGQGLQFLFEYFSETQRNKGNFPGRFSGRQFSNSRSEMNVSTLELGDSALYLCASSPLSLRTGELFFGEGSRLTVL.

This clone was detected a few times. V is TRBV9 and J is TRBJ1-1, with TRBD1 as a possible D gene (5 bases). Trimming left V 3 bases short and J 8 bases short, with 14 bases between. This CDR3 is built from 13 residues. Germline lookup yields CDR1 SGDLS and CDR2 YYNGEE. Here the CDR3 reads CASSASWGEEAFF. Written as DNA, the CDR3 is TGTGCCAGCAGCGCCAGCTGGGGGGAGGAAGCTTTCTTT.

The chain links TRBV18 to TRBJ1-2; 7 positions agree with TRBD1. V gave up 5 bases and J gave up 4 bases; unmatched junction bases: 16. The CDR3 runs to 17 residues. CDR1 and CDR2 from the germline V gene are KGHSH and LQKENI. The CDR3 region is CASSTSSGTDISYGYTF. The CDR3 nucleotides are TGTGCCAGCTCAACGAGTAGTGGGACAGATATCTCCTATGGCTACACCTTC.

The chain couples TRBV19 to TRBJ2-2; 9 bases fit TRBD2. This CDR3 is 17 amino acids long. The junction had 14 bases not matched to a gene; V was cut back by 7 bases and J by 5 bases. Germline V CDR1 and CDR2: LNHDA, SQIVND (reference sequence). Written as DNA, the CDR3 is TGTGCCAGTATTACATTTGGCGGGAGGGATGGTACCGGGGAGCTGTTTTTT. Translating it yields CASITFGGRDGTGELFF.

This chain uses TRBV28 with TRBJ2-7; the D gene is possibly TRBD2 (6 bases). The V gene's germline CDR1 is MDHEN and CDR2 SYDVKM. The CDR3 is 17 amino acids. Trimming cost V 2 bases and J 4 bases, with 21 bases left between them. For the CDR3, the DNA is TGTGCCAGCAGTTTACTTGGCGACGAACTAGCTTTATACGAGCAGTACTTC. Protein: CASSLLGDELALYEQYF.

This clone has just a few counts. This chain links TRBV5-1 with TRBJ1-5; weak D call: TRBD1 (6 bases). This CDR3 region has 14 residues. V lost 0 bases to trimming and J lost 7 bases, with 11 bases between them. In germline, CDR1 is SGHRS, CDR2 YFSETQ. The CDR3 coding sequence is TGCGCCAGCAGCTTGGAGGGGGTTAGCCAGCCCCAGCATTTT. It specifies CASSLEGVSQPQHF.

This sequence joins TRBV20-1 and TRBJ2-7, with TRBD2 as a possible D gene (6 bases). The germline V gene encodes CDR1 DFQATT and CDR2 SNEGSKA (reference sequence). V shed 7 bases and J shed 7 bases, with 14 bases lying between them. The length of the CDR3 is 11 residues. The CDR3 nucleotides are TGCAGTGGGGGGTCCCGGGAGGAGCAGTACTTC. The encoded protein is CSGGSREEQYF.

The rearrangement links TRBV20-1 to TRBJ1-1; tentative D call: TRBD1 (5 bases). The CDR3 is 11 residues long. The germline CDR1 and CDR2 sequences are DFQATT and SNEGSKA (reference sequence). The CDR3: CSPRGYTEAFF. CDR3 DNA sequence: TGCTCTCCAAGGGGTTACACTGAAGCTTTCTTT.

CDR3 sequence: CASSRNTAEQYF. In DNA form, the CDR3 reads TGTGCCAGCAGCCGAAATACTGCCGAGCAGTACTTC. The chain recombines TRBV7-2 with TRBJ2-7; no clear D gene. The CDR3 has 12 amino acids. Trimming pared 5 bases from V and 6 bases from J, leaving 11 bases between. Germline V gene sequence: CDR1 SGHTA, CDR2 FQGNSA. Together with reference TRBV7-2 and TRBJ2-7, the CDR3 gives the full variable domain: GAGVSQSPSNKVTEKGKDVELRCDPISGHTALYWYRQSLGQGLEFLIYFQGNSAPDKSGLPSDRFSAERTGGSVSTLTIQRTQQEDSAVYLCASSRNTAEQYFGPGTRLTVT.

The chain couples TRBV28 to TRBJ1-3; unclear D gene. V was clipped by 6 bases and J by 0 bases, with 15 bases between them. CDR1 and CDR2 from the germline V gene are MDHEN and SYDVKM. The CDR3 is 16 residues long. CDR3 in amino acids: CASRPTSKSSGNTIYF. The CDR3 DNA is TGTGCCAGCAGACCTACCTCGAAGAGCTCTGGAAACACCATATATTTT. The variable domain in full, completed from reference TRBV28 and TRBJ1-3, reads DVKVTQSSRYLVKRTGEKVFLECVQDMDHENMFWYRQDPGLGLRLIYFSYDVKMKEKGDIPEGYSVSREKKERFSLILESASTNQTSMYLCASRPTSKSSGNTIYFGEGSWLTVV.

V is TRBV7-2 and J is TRBJ2-5, with D perhaps matching TRBD1 (6 bases). CDR1 and CDR2 from the germline V gene are SGHTA and FQGNSA. V lost 8 bases and J 4 bases, leaving 17 bases between the germline ends. The CDR3 spans 14 residues. DNA for the CDR3: TGTGCCAGCGGCGACGCGGGCAGGGGAGAGACCCAGTACTTC. This encodes CASGDAGRGETQYF.

The CDR3 DNA reads as TGTGCCAGCAGTTCTAACAGGGGCATGAACACTGAAGCTTTCTTT. As protein: CASSSNRGMNTEAFF. The J gene is TRBJ1-1, the V gene TRBV27; 7 positions match TRBD1. The germline V gene has CDR1 MNHEY and CDR2 SMNVEV (reference sequence). This CDR3 contains 15 residues. The J segment lost 0 bases and the V segment lost 4 bases, leaving 5 bases of the junction unmatched.